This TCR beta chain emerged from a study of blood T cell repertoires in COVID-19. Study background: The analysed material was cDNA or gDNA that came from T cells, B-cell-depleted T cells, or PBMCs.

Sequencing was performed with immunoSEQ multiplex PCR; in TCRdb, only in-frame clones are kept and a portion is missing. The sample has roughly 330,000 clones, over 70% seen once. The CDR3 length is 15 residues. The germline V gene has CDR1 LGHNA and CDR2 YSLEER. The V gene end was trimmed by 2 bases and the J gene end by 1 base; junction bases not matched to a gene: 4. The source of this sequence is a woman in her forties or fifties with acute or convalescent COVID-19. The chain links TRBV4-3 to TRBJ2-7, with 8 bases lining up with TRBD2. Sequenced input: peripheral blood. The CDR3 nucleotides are TGCGCCAGCAGCCAAACCAGCGGGAGATCCTACGAGCAGTACTTC. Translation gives CASSQTSGRSYEQYF.